The T cell receptor beta chain described here comes from a study of blood T cell repertoires in COVID-19. Method: immunoSEQ multiplex PCR; TCRdb's copy keeps in-frame clones and lacks some. Among about 180,000 clones listed, 80% to 90% were seen once. Trimming removed 4 bases from V and 5 bases from J, with 11 bases in between. From germline, CDR1 is GTSNPN and CDR2 SVGIG (reference sequence). CDR3 length: 12 amino acids. V usage is TRBV30 and J usage is TRBJ1-2, with a possible D match to TRBD1 (5 bases). The sequencing input was peripheral blood. The TCR originated in a man aged 45-65 years with active or convalescent COVID-19. The CDR3 is CAWTWGGYGYTF. CDR3 bases: TGTGCCTGGACCTGGGGGGGTTATGGCTACACCTTC.